This T cell receptor beta chain is drawn from a study of cytomegalovirus exposure and HLA in healthy donors. The CDR3 covers 14 residues. Germline V gene data show CDR1 as SEHNR and CDR2 as FQNEAQ (reference sequence). Trimming left V 3 bases short and J 0 bases short, with 6 bases between. PCR amplification relied on 60 Vbeta primers (plus 13 Jbeta primers). Sequencing was performed with immunoSEQ multiplex PCR; in TCRdb, only in-frame clones are kept and a portion is missing. Found here are fewer than 250,000 clones, roughly 80% of them singletons; the top ten hold roughly 2.8%. What was sequenced was PBMCs. The chain employs TRBV7-9 and TRBJ2-1; the D is unclear. This TCR was sampled from a woman in her twenties or thirties in good health and CMV-seropositive. CDR3 sequence (DNA): TGTGCCAGCAGCTTCGAGAGCTCCTACAATGAGCAGTTCTTC. Translation: CASSFESSYNEQFF.